The 28 T cell receptor beta chains below all came from one sample that was sequenced in a study of identical twins. TCRdb passed the 5' RACE reads through MiXCR, listing each CDR3 protein once. Of 1.5 million to 2 million distinct CDR3 sequences in the sample, under 35% were seen once. Sequencing was carried out using cord blood. The receptors here all came from a newborn girl in good health.

This sequence joins TRBV7-2 and TRBJ2-5; 11 nucleotides line up with TRBD2. Germline CDR1 and CDR2: SGHTA and FQGNSA. The CDR3 loop spans 17 amino acids. J lost 5 bases, V lost 1 base, and 9 bases had no gene match. The CDR3: CASSLELLAGDRETQYF. The CDR3, as DNA: TGTGCCAGCAGCTTAGAATTACTAGCGGGGGACCGGGAGACCCAGTACTTC.

The chain joins TRBV20-1 to TRBJ2-1; 7 bases line up with TRBD1. V was pared by 1 base and J by 8 bases, with 11 bases of the junction left unmatched. The CDR3 is 15 residues long. Germline V lookup: CDR1 DFQATT, CDR2 SNEGSKA (reference sequence). This CDR3 reads CSARGTSRTGHEQFF. As DNA, the CDR3 is TGCAGTGCTAGAGGTACTAGTCGGACAGGCCATGAGCAGTTCTTC.

The chain uses TRBV25-1 and TRBJ2-7, with TRBD1 identical over 11 bases. V was pared by 3 bases and J by 6 bases, with 7 bases of the junction left unmatched. The CDR3 extends over 15 amino acids. CDR1 MGHDK and CDR2 SYGVNS come from the germline V gene. The CDR3 nucleotides read TGTGCCAGCAGTGAGAGGGACAGGGGGTTGGTCGAGCAGTACTTC. This encodes CASSERDRGLVEQYF.

This chain links TRBV18 with TRBJ2-7; D remains ambiguous. The CDR3 is made up of 13 amino acids. Germline CDR1 KGHSH, CDR2 LQKENI. V lost 2 bases and J 4 bases, leaving 9 bases between the germline ends. This CDR3 is CASSPSFRYEQYF. The CDR3 DNA reads as TGTGCCAGCTCACCATCCTTCCGGTACGAGCAGTACTTC.

J is TRBJ1-5 and V is TRBV9; D not certain. With 0 bases removed from V and 0 bases from J, the gap between germline ends came to 1 base. The length of the CDR3 is 13 residues. Germline loops: CDR1 SGDLS, CDR2 YYNGEE. CDR3 in amino acids: CASSVASNQPQHF. CDR3 nucleotides: TGTGCCAGCAGCGTAGCTAGCAATCAGCCCCAGCATTTT.

The chain employs TRBV7-9 and TRBJ2-3; perhaps TRBD1 as D (5 bases). Germline-derived CDR1 and CDR2 are SEHNR and FQNEAQ (reference sequence). Trimming removed 2 bases from V and 3 bases from J, with 12 bases in between. CDR3 length: 15 amino acids. The CDR3 region has the DNA TGTGCCAGCAGCTTAAGGGGATCTCAGACAGATACGCAGTATTTT. Translation: CASSLRGSQTDTQYF.

This clonotype turned up a few times. J is TRBJ2-1 and V is TRBV29-1; perhaps TRBD2 as D (6 bases). Trimming shortened V by 6 bases and J by 4 bases, and 13 bases separated the two germline ends. The germline CDR1 and CDR2 sequences are SQVTM and ANQGSEA. This CDR3 is built from 13 residues. CDR3 protein: CSVRLERYNEQFF. The DNA of the CDR3 is TGCAGCGTCCGACTAGAAAGGTACAATGAGCAGTTCTTC.

This rearrangement joins TRBV20-1 to TRBJ2-5; 11 bases line up with TRBD2. V dropped 6 bases and J dropped 5; count of bases not matched to a gene: 5. The CDR3 is 13 amino acids. Germline V gives CDR1 DFQATT, CDR2 SNEGSKA (reference sequence). CDR3 sequence reads: CSATGTSGETQYF. The CDR3 bases are TGCAGTGCGACCGGGACTAGCGGTGAGACCCAGTACTTC.

The V gene is TRBV10-3, the J gene TRBJ2-5; 10 positions match TRBD2. V was clipped by 2 bases and J by 4 bases; unmatched bases: 4. The germline V gene has CDR1 ENHRY and CDR2 SYGVKD. This CDR3 is 15 amino acids long. CDR3 sequence reads: CAISESGGAGETQYF. CDR3 nucleotides: TGTGCCATCAGTGAGAGCGGGGGGGCCGGAGAGACCCAGTACTTC.

This clonotype was found once. This sequence joins TRBV29-1 and TRBJ2-5; either TRBD1 or TRBD2 may fit D (5 bases each). The end of the DNA is better explained by TRBJ2-7, so the J call may be wrong. Germline V gene data show CDR1 as SQVTM and CDR2 as ANQGSEA. The CDR3 has 15 amino acids. CDR3 in amino acids: CSVQKRPGTGYEQYF. For the CDR3, the DNA is TGCAGCGTCCAAAAGCGTCCCGGGACGGGTTACGAGCAGTACTTC.

The V call is TRBV3-1, the J call TRBJ2-3; 9 bases align to TRBD1. The trim removed 4 bases at V and 1 base at J, leaving 6 bases unmatched. This CDR3 region has 16 residues. CDR1 is LGHDT, CDR2 YNNKEL, per germline (reference sequence). The CDR3 protein is CASSPQQGAGTDTQYF. In DNA form, the CDR3 reads TGTGCCAGCAGCCCCCAACAGGGGGCGGGCACAGATACGCAGTATTTT.

This clonotype was counted only a few times. The J gene is TRBJ2-7, the V gene TRBV28; the D gene is possibly TRBD1 (6 bases). From germline, CDR1 is MDHEN and CDR2 SYDVKM. The V and J ends lost 2 bases and 4 bases respectively, with 15 bases between them. CDR3 size: 15 residues. CDR3 region: CASSLVRGSSYEQYF. For the CDR3, the DNA is TGTGCCAGCAGTTTAGTAAGGGGGTCCTCTTACGAGCAGTACTTC.

This clonotype was picked up many times. The chain recombines TRBV27 with TRBJ2-6; unclear D gene. Trimming stripped 3 bases from V and 4 bases from J, with 10 bases between. CDR3 size: 15 residues. CDR1 and CDR2 (germline): MNHEY, SMNVEV (reference sequence). The CDR3 DNA reads as TGTGCCAGCAGTTTTATAGGTTCGGGGGCCAACGTCCTGACTTTC. Residues: CASSFIGSGANVLTF. Drawing the rest from reference TRBV27 and TRBJ2-6, the complete variable domain is EAQVTQNPRYLITVTGKKLTVTCSQNMNHEYMSWYRQDPGLGLRQIYYSMNVEVTDKGDVPEGYKVSRKEKRNFPLILESPSPNQTSLYFCASSFIGSGANVLTFGAGSRLTVL.

The chain recombines TRBV10-3 with TRBJ2-7; the match to TRBD1 covers 7 bases. J gave up 3 bases and V 0 bases, and 5 bases lay outside the gene matches. The CDR3 loop spans 15 amino acids. The germline CDR1 and CDR2 sequences are ENHRY and SYGVKD. Here the CDR3 DNA reads TGTGCCATCAGTGAGTCTGGCAGGGGGAACTACGAGCAGTACTTC. This encodes CAISESGRGNYEQYF.

This clonotype was picked up a small number of times. The chain is built from TRBV4-2 and TRBJ1-2; 7 bases match TRBD1. Germline V gene lookup returns CDR1 LGHNA and CDR2 YNFKEQ. This CDR3 is built from 16 residues. V shed 4 bases, J shed 6 bases, and the junction held 14 bases outside the gene matches. CDR3 protein: CASSPTLGQVLDGYTF. The DNA for the CDR3 is TGTGCCAGCAGCCCTACCCTTGGACAGGTTTTGGATGGCTACACCTTC.

In its sample, this clonotype was seen many times. The chain uses TRBV29-1 and TRBJ2-1; D possibly uses TRBD1 or TRBD2 (5 bases each). Germline V CDR1 and CDR2: SQVTM, ANQGSEA. V lost 7 bases to trimming and J lost 2 bases, with 18 bases between them. The CDR3 runs 15 residues. CDR3: CSARGQGSPYNEQFF. The CDR3 region has the DNA TGCAGCGCCCGAGGGCAGGGAAGCCCCTACAATGAGCAGTTCTTC.

The chain links TRBV5-1 to TRBJ2-2; 10 nucleotides align to TRBD2. There are 15 residues in the CDR3. Germline V gives CDR1 SGHRS, CDR2 YFSETQ. The junction had 7 bases not matched to a gene; V was cut back by 4 bases and J by 7 bases. The chain's CDR3 is CASSLSGRANGELFF. CDR3 coding DNA: TGCGCCAGCAGCCTGAGCGGGAGGGCCAACGGGGAGCTGTTTTTT.

On this clonotype itself: A read error may explain this, as a much larger clone is one base away. The chain uses TRBV24-1 and TRBJ2-4; possibly TRBD2 for D (6 bases). Near its end, the DNA agrees better with TRBJ2-5, so the J call may be wrong. Germline V CDR1 and CDR2: KGHDR, SFDVKD. The CDR3 runs to 15 residues. The CDR3 loop is CTTSDFWGGQETQYF. DNA for the CDR3: TGTACCACCAGTGATTTTTGGGGAGGCCAAGAGACCCAGTACTTC.

This clonotype has more than one count but fewer than ten. V usage is TRBV20-1 and J usage is TRBJ2-1; 8 bases agree with TRBD2. V lost 3 bases, J lost 15 bases, and 16 bases stayed unmatched. The CDR3 spans 14 residues. Germline V gene data show CDR1 as DFQATT and CDR2 as SNEGSKA (reference sequence). DNA for the CDR3: TGCAGTGCTAGCCAGACTAGCGAGGGGCTAGTTCCGTTCTTC. This codes for CSASQTSEGLVPFF.

The sample holds one count of this clonotype. Relative to the germline gene, one junction end is altered; a read error may explain this. The CDR3 is CASSFGRPYGHTF. CDR3 nucleotides: TGTGCCAGCAGCTTCGGCAGGCCCTATGGCCACACCTTC. V is TRBV7-2 and J is TRBJ1-2, with D unclear. CDR3 length: 13 residues. Looked up from germline, CDR1 is SGHTA and CDR2 is FQGNSA.

The V gene is TRBV2, the J gene TRBJ2-4; D is tentatively TRBD1 or TRBD2 (5 bases each). With 7 bases removed from V and 0 bases from J, the gap between germline ends came to 19 bases. CDR3 length: 17 amino acids. The V gene's germline CDR1 is SNHLY and CDR2 FYNNEI. The CDR3 DNA reads TGTGCCAGCATTCTTTACCCGGGGCCCTTAGCCAAAAACATTCAGTACTTC. Translating it yields CASILYPGPLAKNIQYF.

This clonotype was found a few times. The chain carries TRBV5-6 and TRBJ2-7; D possibly uses TRBD1 or TRBD2 (5 bases each). The CDR3 runs 15 residues. Trimming shortened V by 0 bases and J by 3 bases, and 13 bases separated the two germline ends. The germline V gene encodes CDR1 SGHDT and CDR2 YYEEEE. The CDR3 bases are TGTGCCAGCAGCTTGGGGCCCGAGGGGAACTACGAGCAGTACTTC. It translates to CASSLGPEGNYEQYF.

J is TRBJ2-4 and V is TRBV20-1; 7 nucleotides agree with TRBD2. Germline V gene data show CDR1 as DFQATT and CDR2 as SNEGSKA (reference sequence). V lost 5 bases and J lost 13; bases outside the gene matches: 17. This CDR3 has 14 amino acids. The DNA for the CDR3 is TGCAGTGCTCTTACCGGGACTACTAACAATGAGCAGTACTTC. This translates into CSALTGTTNNEQYF.

This clonotype has only a few counts. This rearrangement joins TRBV2 to TRBJ1-5; D may be TRBD1 (6 bases). This CDR3 has 14 amino acids. The germline CDR1 and CDR2 sequences are SNHLY and FYNNEI. V was pared by 6 bases and J by 3 bases, with 12 bases between. The CDR3 loop is CASSADRINQPQHF. CDR3 in DNA: TGTGCCAGCAGCGCCGACAGGATCAATCAGCCCCAGCATTTT.

The chain carries TRBV7-9 and TRBJ1-5; D is uncertain. CDR1 and CDR2 from the germline V gene are SEHNR and FQNEAQ (reference sequence). V lost 0 bases and J 6 bases, leaving 12 bases between the germline ends. This CDR3 is 15 amino acids long. CDR3 in DNA: TGTGCCAGCAGCTTAGCAAAACGGGGTTCTCAGCCCCAGCATTTT. Translating it yields CASSLAKRGSQPQHF.

The chain couples TRBV25-1 to TRBJ1-2; 7 positions agree with TRBD1. CDR1 is MGHDK and CDR2 is SYGVNS in the germline V gene. The CDR3 runs to 15 residues. V was pared by 2 bases and J by 8 bases, with 11 bases of the junction left unmatched. The CDR3 sequence is CASSEPGTDLRGYTF. For the CDR3, the DNA is TGTGCCAGCAGTGAACCCGGGACAGATCTGCGGGGCTACACCTTC.

There are many counts of this clonotype. This sequence joins TRBV11-2 and TRBJ2-7; 14 bases match TRBD2. Per germline, CDR1 SGHAT and CDR2 FQNNGV. V shed 3 bases and J 3 bases; nucleotides not matched to a gene: 7. CDR3 size: 17 residues. CDR3 nucleotides: TGTGCCAGCAGCTTCGGACTAGCGGGGGGTCTAAACTACGAGCAGTACTTC. It translates to CASSFGLAGGLNYEQYF.

As regards this clonotype: At one end, the junction sequence differs from germline, possibly due to a read error. The chain combines TRBV12-3 or TRBV12-4 with TRBJ2-3, with D uncertain. This CDR3 is built from 13 residues. This CDR3 reads CASSPSRADAQYF. In DNA, the CDR3 is TGTGCCAGCAGTCCGTCCCGCGCAGATGCGCAGTATTTT.